This T cell receptor (beta chain) originates from a study of early T cells in non-severe SARS-CoV-2 infection (dated by TCRdb to the early 2020s). Background for the entire study: Because TCR sequencing relied on bulk RNA taken from unsorted whole blood, pairing of alpha and beta chains was not possible.

Study-wide findings and limitations: VDJdb matching was skewed toward anti-spike CD8 responses and likely underestimated virus-specific expansions by missing private and CD4 specificities.

From cysteine to phenylalanine, the CDR3 is 15 amino acids long. Only CDR3 DNA remains: 45 bases, in frame from the first base. Unmatched junction bases come to 10, with V trimmed by 4 bases and J by 5 bases. The germline V gene yields MGHDK for CDR1 and SYGVNS for CDR2. This clonotype was observed many times. This receptor's antigen is unknown. It has no much larger one-base neighbor in the sample; base qualities were not kept. Set within a cohort of healthcare workers in London, UK, this nested case-control study involved weekly PCR testing of nasopharyngeal swabs along with blood sampling. Healthcare workers were enrolled in the week of the UK lockdown, from 23 to 31 March 2020, and were followed every week for up to roughly 15 weeks. Library generation was performed with 5' RACE. Instrument on record: NextSeq 500. To correct for sequencing error and PCR bias, the TCR library protocol tagged individual cDNA molecules with unique molecular identifiers. Sequencing covered both TCR alpha and beta chains, and within each sample the abundances of alpha and beta sequences were tightly co-correlated. From the authors' description of their analysis: Decombinator V4 was used to annotate the V gene, J gene and CDR3 of the TCR sequences. TCRs were defined as expanded if a significant change between any two time points was detected under a Poisson model with p below 0.0001. TCR abundances were normalised to the total number of TCRs sequenced per sample and were expressed as counts per million. TRAV1-2 paired with TRAJ12, TRAJ20 or TRAJ33 defined MAIT TCRs, while TRAV10 paired with TRAJ18 defined iNKT TCRs. VDJdb, accessed 1 November 2021, was searched for CMV, EBV and SARS-CoV-2 annotated TCRs, excluding TCRs annotated for multiple antigens. TCRdb ran its own pipeline on the public reads, namely fastp trimming at Q25 and MiXCR clone calling, and kept in-frame beta chains. Identical CDR3 protein sequences are pooled into one entry, listed with their most common genes and DNA. TCRdb, not the original authors, processed these V and J calls. This sample comprises about 50,000 distinct CDR3 sequences, about 5.2% of them detected only once. Clones ranked in the top ten supply approximately 5.1% of the sample.

The TCR originated in an adult who was a healthcare worker with PCR-confirmed SARS-CoV-2 infection or an uninfected control (not recorded which). The receptor chain draws on TRBV25-1 and TRBJ2-7; a stretch of 8 junction bases matches TRBD2. This sample comprised whole blood, obtained at baseline. The DNA sequence is as follows: TGTGCCAGCAGTGCCCCCATGGAGCGGGGGCACGAGCAGTACTTC. It translates as CASSAPMERGHEQYF.